The 29 T cell receptor beta chains in this list originate from one sample, sequenced in a study of patients and donors after allogeneic stem cell transplantation (dated by TCRdb to 2018 to 2021). Library generation was performed with RT-PCR. Instrument used: NextSeq 550. Through fastp at Q25 and MiXCR, TCRdb rebuilt clones from the public reads, retaining in-frame beta chains. Rows with one shared CDR3 protein collapse into an entry with the most common genes and DNA. Recorded for this sample are about 110,000 distinct CDR3 sequences; 35% to 45% of them occurred a single time. Around 26% of the sample goes to the ten largest clones. Sequenced material: blood, either unsorted or a sorted T cell fraction (not recorded which). All receptors come from a human donor who was either an allogeneic HSCT recipient or a stem cell or donor lymphocyte infusion donor (not recorded which). It is not recorded whose cells these are; they may come from a transplant donor.

The genes are TRBV6-5 and TRBJ1-1; D not resolved. Germline assignment: CDR1 MNHEY and CDR2 SVGAGI. There are 16 residues in the CDR3. V lost 2 bases to trimming and J lost 1 base, with 14 bases between them. This CDR3 is CASSYLSLNKNTEAFF. DNA for the CDR3: TGTGCCAGCAGTTACCTAAGTTTAAACAAGAACACTGAAGCTTTCTTT.

This clonotype was counted only a few times. The V gene is TRBV7-6, the J gene TRBJ2-3, with D possibly being TRBD1 (5 bases). The germline CDR1 and CDR2 sequences are SGHVS and FNYEAQ. CDR3 length equals 16 residues. Trimming took 5 bases from V and 4 from J, leaving 19 bases between them. As DNA, the CDR3 is TGTGCCAGCAGCCCCCGACAGTTCTCGAACGCAGATACGCAGTATTTT. Protein sequence: CASSPRQFSNADTQYF.

This clonotype was found once. CDR3 sequence (DNA): TGTGCCAGCAGCCTACTTAGGGGGAGCGGGAGAACAGATACGCAGTATTTT. Translating gives CASSLLRGSGRTDTQYF. The chain couples TRBV7-6 to TRBJ2-3, with 8 positions matching TRBD2. The CDR3 covers 17 residues. Trimming took 5 bases from V and 3 from J; bases not matched to a gene: 13. Germline assignment: CDR1 SGHVS and CDR2 FNYEAQ.

This clonotype was detected a few times. This chain uses TRBV12-3 or TRBV12-4 with TRBJ1-2; D is undetermined. V gave up 5 bases and J gave up 2 bases, with 9 bases separating them. The length of the CDR3 is 13 residues. For the CDR3, the DNA is TGTGCCAGCAGTCTTTGGGGAAACTATGGCTACACCTTC. Protein product: CASSLWGNYGYTF.

This clonotype was counted between two and nine times. This chain joins TRBV4-2 and TRBJ2-5, with a tentative D call TRBD2 (5 bases). The CDR3 contains 16 residues. Germline assignment: CDR1 LGHNA and CDR2 YNFKEQ. V lost 4 bases and J 0 bases, leaving 15 bases between the germline ends. The CDR3 loop is CASSPVADYYQETQYF. The CDR3 bases are TGTGCCAGCAGCCCAGTAGCAGACTACTACCAAGAGACCCAGTACTTC.

V usage is TRBV4-3 and J usage is TRBJ1-6; 7 bases are shared with TRBD1. Trimming at V came to 4 bases and at J to 2 bases, leaving 8 bases not matched to a gene. The CDR3 totals 17 residues. Germline CDR1 reads LGHNA; CDR2 reads YSLEER. The DNA for the CDR3 is TGCGCCAGCAGCCGCCAATCCGGGACAGCCTATAATTCACCCCTCCACTTT. Residues: CASSRQSGTAYNSPLHF.

There are a few counts of this clonotype. This chain uses TRBV12-3 or TRBV12-4 with TRBJ2-3; D may match TRBD1 or TRBD2 (5 bases each). With 5 bases removed from V and 1 base from J, the gap between germline ends came to 16 bases. This CDR3 is 16 amino acids long. CDR3 protein: CASSAQGLGGTDTQYF. Written as DNA, the CDR3 is TGTGCCAGCAGTGCCCAGGGATTGGGGGGCACAGATACGCAGTATTTT.

This rearrangement joins TRBV15 to TRBJ1-2; D ambiguous. The CDR3 totals 14 residues. V gave up 0 bases and J gave up 4 bases, with 9 bases separating them. Germline assignment: CDR1 LNHNV and CDR2 YYDKDF (reference sequence). CDR3 protein: CATSRDSGSYGYTF. The CDR3 DNA reads as TGTGCCACCAGCAGAGATTCGGGCAGCTATGGCTACACCTTC.

This chain joins TRBV12-3 or TRBV12-4 and TRBJ1-5; no clear D gene. The ends were cut back, 3 bases at V and 3 bases at J, with 9 bases in the middle. The CDR3 is 14 residues long. Here the CDR3 DNA reads TGTGCCAGCAGTTTGTCCGGAAACAATCAGCCCCAGCATTTT. Translation: CASSLSGNNQPQHF.

This clonotype was seen a single time. V gene TRBV7-9 combines with J gene TRBJ2-5; the match to TRBD2 covers 12 bases. Per the germline V gene, CDR1 is SEHNR and CDR2 is FQNEAQ (reference sequence). This CDR3 spans 17 amino acids. V lost 5 bases and J lost 5; bases outside the gene matches: 12. The CDR3 nucleotides are TGTGCCAGCAGCGTTCATCCCGGGACTAGCGGGTGGGAGACCCAGTACTTC. Protein: CASSVHPGTSGWETQYF.

For this clonotype: A much larger clonotype is one base distant, so this may be a read error. The V and J genes are TRBV4-3 and TRBJ1-1; TRBD1 aligns across 7 bases. The CDR3 is 16 residues long. CDR1 and CDR2 (germline): LGHNA, YSLEER. The trim removed 3 bases at V and 1 base at J, leaving 8 bases unmatched. The CDR3 region is CASSQSQGQKNTEAFF. In nucleotides, the CDR3 is TGCGCCAGCAGCCAGAGTCAGGGACAGAAGAACACTGAAGCTTTCTTT.

V is TRBV4-3 and J is TRBJ2-4; 12 positions match TRBD1. This CDR3 has 14 amino acids. Germline V CDR1 and CDR2: LGHNA, YSLEER. After removal of 3 bases from V and 9 bases from J, the junction contained 3 bases not matched to a gene. CDR3 loop: CASSQGTGGFIQYF. The CDR3 nucleotides read TGCGCCAGCAGCCAGGGGACAGGGGGCTTCATTCAGTACTTC.

This clonotype was picked up a small number of times. The chain uses TRBV12-3 or TRBV12-4 and TRBJ1-2; weak D call: TRBD1 (5 bases). The CDR3 length is 14 residues. Between the trimmed V and J ends, which lost 3 bases and 6 bases, there was a span of 14 bases. CDR3 residues: CASSFRQQRHGYTF. The CDR3 DNA is TGTGCCAGCAGTTTCCGACAGCAGCGGCATGGCTACACCTTC.

The chain combines TRBV27 with TRBJ1-6, with no clear D. Trimming took 5 bases from V and 3 from J, leaving 8 bases between them. CDR1 is MNHEY, CDR2 SMNVEV, per germline (reference sequence). CDR3 length: 14 amino acids. The CDR3 loop reads CASSGRYYNSPLHF. The CDR3 DNA reads as TGTGCCAGCAGTGGACGGTACTATAATTCACCCCTCCACTTT.

The chain joins TRBV13 to TRBJ2-3; 8 bases line up with TRBD1. The V and J ends lost 4 bases and 3 bases, in that order; junction bases with no gene match: 6. Germline CDR1 PRHDT, CDR2 FYEKMQ (reference sequence). The CDR3 extends over 15 amino acids. The CDR3 loop reads CASSSIRGRTDTQYF. CDR3 coding DNA: TGTGCCAGCAGCTCAATCAGGGGGCGGACAGATACGCAGTATTTT.

The chain employs TRBV4-3 and TRBJ1-2; D possibly corresponds to TRBD1 (5 bases). This CDR3 is 15 amino acids long. Germline values: CDR1 LGHNA, CDR2 YSLEER. Trimming removed 0 bases from V and 4 bases from J, with 12 bases in between. The CDR3 region has the DNA TGCGCCAGCAGCCAAGATCCAGGGACGATCTATGGCTACACCTTC. This sequence encodes CASSQDPGTIYGYTF.

Here the CDR3 reads CASSPRGDSYNEQFF. CDR3 nucleotide sequence: TGTGCCAGCAGCCCCAGGGGGGACTCCTACAATGAGCAGTTCTTC. The chain combines TRBV7-9 with TRBJ2-1, with D possibly being TRBD1 (7 bases). Trimming left V 5 bases short and J 0 bases short, with 11 bases between. This CDR3 has 15 amino acids. Germline lookup yields CDR1 SEHNR and CDR2 FQNEAQ (reference sequence).

A few counts support this clonotype. V and J are TRBV28 and TRBJ2-6; no clear D. The CDR3 consists of 15 residues. Germline lookup yields CDR1 MDHEN and CDR2 SYDVKM. The germline V and J ends were trimmed by 3 bases and 4 bases, with 10 bases remaining between them. The chain's CDR3 is CASSFGVAGANVLTF. The DNA for the CDR3 is TGTGCCAGCAGTTTTGGGGTCGCCGGGGCCAACGTCCTGACTTTC.

The J gene is TRBJ2-5, the V gene TRBV24-1, with 13 bases fitting TRBD2. The CDR3 sequence is 14 residues long. Trimming took 10 bases from V and 2 from J; bases not matched to a gene: 3. CDR1 and CDR2 (germline): KGHDR, SFDVKD. CDR3 loop: CATSGLAGQETQYF. The CDR3 nucleotides read TGTGCCACGTCGGGACTAGCGGGACAAGAGACCCAGTACTTC.

The chain is built from TRBV7-2 and TRBJ2-3, with D possibly matching TRBD1 (6 bases). This CDR3 comprises 16 residues. The V end lost 5 bases, the J end lost 1 base, and 16 bases lay between the germline ends. CDR1 and CDR2 from the germline V gene are SGHTA and FQGNSA. The CDR3 loop reads CASSPRWDTRTDTQYF. Written as DNA, the CDR3 is TGTGCCAGCAGCCCTAGGTGGGACACACGCACAGATACGCAGTATTTT.

The J gene is TRBJ1-2, the V gene TRBV6-6, with D unclear. Germline V gene lookup returns CDR1 MNHNY and CDR2 SVGAGI (reference sequence). V was clipped by 7 bases and J by 1 base, with 4 bases between them. The CDR3 is made up of 11 amino acids. CDR3 sequence reads: CASTFNYGYTF. The CDR3 DNA reads TGTGCCAGCACGTTTAACTATGGCTACACCTTC.

The CDR3 coding sequence is TGCGCCAGCAGCTTGGAGACAGCTAGATCCTTAGGGACTAGCGGGAGGGCCTGGGAGACCCAGTACTTC. It specifies CASSLETARSLGTSGRAWETQYF. This rearrangement joins TRBV5-1 to TRBJ2-5, with TRBD2 identical over 16 bases. V gave up 0 bases and J gave up 5 bases; unmatched junction bases: 22. The CDR3 runs to 23 residues. CDR1 and CDR2 (germline): SGHRS, YFSETQ.

To note about this clonotype: Sequence at one end of the junction differs from germline and may be a read error. The chain carries TRBV25-1 and TRBJ1-5, with D uncertain. The CDR3 covers 14 residues. From germline, CDR1 is MGHDK and CDR2 SYGVNS. Here the CDR3 reads CARTVDHSNQPQLF. CDR3 DNA: TGTGCCAGGACGGTAGACCATAGCAATCAGCCCCAGCTTTTT.

This clonotype has more than one count but fewer than ten. CDR3 DNA: TGTGCCAGCAGTTACTCGAGGGGAAACACCATATATTTT. Translating gives CASSYSRGNTIYF. The rearrangement uses TRBV6-5 and TRBJ1-3; D is undetermined. V shed 0 bases and J shed 4 bases, with 4 bases lying between them. This CDR3 region has 13 residues. CDR1 MNHEY and CDR2 SVGAGI come from the germline V gene.

In its sample, this clonotype was seen a few times. The chain carries TRBV6-5 and TRBJ2-5, with TRBD2 matching over 9 bases. Germline V gene sequence: CDR1 MNHEY, CDR2 SVGAGI. J lost 4 bases, V lost 2 bases, and 11 bases had no gene match. This CDR3 has 17 residues. The CDR3 nucleotides read TGTGCCAGCAGTTACCGGCTTTTAGCGGGAGTAAGAGAGACCCAGTACTTC. Its translation: CASSYRLLAGVRETQYF.

This chain links TRBV20-1 with TRBJ1-1; D is ambiguous. This CDR3 contains 13 residues. The germline V and J ends were trimmed by 4 bases and 4 bases, with 13 bases remaining between them. Germline CDR1 DFQATT, CDR2 SNEGSKA (reference sequence). The CDR3: CSAMGRTATEAFF. The DNA for the CDR3 is TGCAGTGCTATGGGGAGGACTGCCACTGAAGCTTTCTTT.

The chain links TRBV27 to TRBJ1-6; D not resolved. The germline V gene has CDR1 MNHEY and CDR2 SMNVEV (reference sequence). This CDR3 spans 13 amino acids. V was pared by 7 bases and J by 11 bases, with 15 bases between. The CDR3 DNA is TGTGCCAGCAACCTCCCCCCCAGAGCACCCCTCCACTTT. Protein: CASNLPPRAPLHF.

The CDR3 sequence is CATSDSRDRHQETQYF. The CDR3 DNA reads as TGTGCCACCAGTGACTCCCGGGACAGACACCAAGAGACCCAGTACTTC. The V call is TRBV24-1, the J call TRBJ2-5; the match to TRBD1 covers 7 bases. From germline, CDR1 is KGHDR and CDR2 SFDVKD. The CDR3 is 16 amino acids. The V gene end was trimmed by 4 bases and the J gene end by 0 bases; junction bases not matched to a gene: 7.

The V and J genes are TRBV7-2 and TRBJ1-1, with D possibly TRBD1 on 5 matching bases. The CDR3 length is 13 residues. V lost 0 bases, J lost 5 bases, and 7 bases lay in between. Germline V lookup: CDR1 SGHTA, CDR2 FQGNSA. The CDR3: CASSLAGVTEAFF. The CDR3 DNA reads as TGTGCCAGCAGCTTAGCAGGGGTTACTGAAGCTTTCTTT.